This is a list of T cell receptor beta chains from one sample in a study of control samples from healthy donors and cancer patients. Data came from immunoSEQ multiplex PCR; TCRdb stores just in-frame clones and leaves some out. Of fewer than 300,000 clones in the sample, approximately 80% were seen once. Sequencing was carried out using PBMCs. The receptors here all came from a woman aged 55 to 70 with lung cancer. The CDR3 runs from the conserved cysteine through the conserved F or W. The D gene is left open where the match is weak. The listing skips clone size in some rows; elsewhere it reads once, few, many or a size class.

v_gene: TRBV5-1; d_gene: -; abundance: -; j_gene: TRBJ1-1; CDR3aa: CASSSTGTSLDNTEAFF; CDR3nt: TGCGCCAGCAGCTCCACCGGGACCAGTCTTGACAACACTGAAGCTTTCTTT
v_gene: TRBV6-5; d_gene: -; abundance: -; j_gene: TRBJ1-2; CDR3aa: CASSQAGNHYGYTF; CDR3nt: TGTGCCAGCAGCCAAGCCGGGAACCACTATGGCTACACCTTC
v_gene: TRBV5-1; d_gene: -; abundance: once; j_gene: TRBJ2-6; CDR3aa: CASSLQGSGVLTF; CDR3nt: TGCGCCAGCAGCTTACAGGGTTCCGGGGTCCTGACTTTC
v_gene: TRBV19; d_gene: -; abundance: -; j_gene: TRBJ1-6; CDR3aa: CASSIGGTLNSPLHF; CDR3nt: TGTGCCAGTAGTATAGGCGGGACTTTGAATTCACCCCTCCACTTT
v_gene: TRBV15; d_gene: TRBD2; abundance: -; j_gene: TRBJ2-7; CDR3aa: CATSPSATSGTYEQYF; CDR3nt: TGTGCCACCAGTCCCTCCGCGACTAGCGGCACCTACGAGCAGTACTTC
v_gene: TRBV7-2; d_gene: -; abundance: -; j_gene: TRBJ1-1; CDR3aa: CASRLGRGSTEAFF; CDR3nt: TGTGCCAGCAGGTTAGGCAGGGGTAGCACTGAAGCTTTCTTT
v_gene: TRBV2; d_gene: -; abundance: -; j_gene: TRBJ2-2; CDR3aa: CASSEEGGGELFF; CDR3nt: TGTGCCAGCAGTGAAGAGGGGGGAGGGGAGCTGTTTTTT
v_gene: TRBV6-5; d_gene: TRBD1; abundance: -; j_gene: TRBJ1-1; CDR3aa: CASSSEKGQLNTEAFF; CDR3nt: TGTGCCAGCAGTTCCGAAAAGGGACAGCTTAACACTGAAGCTTTCTTT
v_gene: TRBV2; d_gene: -; abundance: -; j_gene: TRBJ1-1; CDR3aa: CASSRRTDNTEAFF; CDR3nt: TGTGCCAGCAGTCGACGGACGGATAACACTGAAGCTTTCTTT
v_gene: TRBV28; d_gene: -; abundance: -; j_gene: TRBJ1-1; CDR3aa: CASSFRNRNTEAFF; CDR3nt: TGTGCCAGCAGTTTTCGGAATAGGAACACTGAAGCTTTCTTT
v_gene: TRBV12-3/TRBV12-4; d_gene: TRBD1; abundance: -; j_gene: TRBJ2-7; CDR3aa: CASSGQGGNEQYF; CDR3nt: TGTGCCAGCAGCGGACAGGGAGGAAACGAGCAGTACTTC
v_gene: TRBV4-1; d_gene: -; abundance: -; j_gene: TRBJ1-5; CDR3aa: CASSLGEASYQPQHF; CDR3nt: TGCGCCAGCAGCTTAGGGGAAGCAAGCTATCAGCCCCAGCATTTT
v_gene: TRBV6-5; d_gene: TRBD1; abundance: -; j_gene: TRBJ1-6; CDR3aa: CASNAYRGSPLHF; CDR3nt: TGTGCCAGCAATGCCTACAGGGGTTCACCCCTCCACTTT
v_gene: TRBV11-3; d_gene: -; abundance: -; j_gene: TRBJ2-1; CDR3aa: CASSLTGSSYNEQFF; CDR3nt: TGTGCCAGCAGCTTAACAGGGAGCTCCTACAATGAGCAGTTCTTC
v_gene: TRBV4-2; d_gene: TRBD2; abundance: -; j_gene: TRBJ2-1; CDR3aa: CASSWRVQRGSSYNEQFF; CDR3nt: TGTGCCAGCAGCTGGAGGGTTCAGCGGGGGAGCTCCTACAATGAGCAGTTCTTC
v_gene: TRBV5-1; d_gene: -; abundance: -; j_gene: TRBJ2-1; CDR3aa: CASSRGPGDEQFF; CDR3nt: TGCGCCAGCAGCCGAGGGCCTGGCGATGAGCAGTTCTTC
v_gene: TRBV7-2; d_gene: -; abundance: -; j_gene: TRBJ1-1; CDR3aa: CASSLEELNTEAFF; CDR3nt: TGTGCCAGCAGCTTGGAGGAGTTGAACACTGAAGCTTTCTTT
v_gene: TRBV9; d_gene: TRBD1; abundance: -; j_gene: TRBJ2-5; CDR3aa: CASSPGQVQETQYF; CDR3nt: TGTGCCAGCAGCCCAGGACAGGTCCAAGAGACCCAGTACTTC
v_gene: TRBV6-6; d_gene: TRBD1; abundance: -; j_gene: TRBJ1-1; CDR3aa: CASSSGQGFAEAFF; CDR3nt: TGTGCCAGCAGTAGCGGACAGGGATTCGCTGAAGCTTTCTTT
v_gene: TRBV27; d_gene: -; abundance: -; j_gene: TRBJ1-2; CDR3aa: CASSWDGNYGYTF; CDR3nt: TGTGCCAGCAGTTGGGACGGAAACTATGGCTACACCTTC
v_gene: TRBV10-3; d_gene: -; abundance: -; j_gene: TRBJ2-6; CDR3aa: CAISNEGANVLTF; CDR3nt: TGTGCCATCAGCAACGAGGGGGCCAACGTCCTGACTTTC
v_gene: TRBV3-1/TRBV3-2; d_gene: -; abundance: -; j_gene: TRBJ1-4; CDR3aa: CASSQDRVGVREKLFF; CDR3nt: TGTGCCAGCAGCCAAGATCGGGTAGGGGTTCGGGAAAAACTGTTTTTT
v_gene: TRBV3-1/TRBV3-2; d_gene: -; abundance: -; j_gene: TRBJ1-1; CDR3aa: CASSQASETRAFF; CDR3nt: TGTGCCAGCAGCCAAGCGTCAGAGACAAGAGCTTTCTTT
v_gene: TRBV5-1; d_gene: TRBD1; abundance: -; j_gene: TRBJ2-2; CDR3aa: CASSPTGAGELFF; CDR3nt: TGCGCCAGCAGCCCGACAGGGGCCGGGGAGCTGTTTTTT
v_gene: TRBV7-3; d_gene: -; abundance: once; j_gene: TRBJ2-5; CDR3aa: CASSCPRDLQETQYF; CDR3nt: TGTGCCAGCAGCTGCCCGAGGGACTTGCAAGAGACCCAGTACTTC
v_gene: TRBV28; d_gene: TRBD1; abundance: -; j_gene: TRBJ1-2; CDR3aa: CASRRTGGGYGYTF; CDR3nt: TGTGCCAGCAGAAGGACAGGGGGCGGCTATGGCTACACCTTC
v_gene: TRBV5-8; d_gene: TRBD1; abundance: once; j_gene: TRBJ2-7; CDR3aa: CASSLAGTGTYEQYF; CDR3nt: TGTGCCAGCAGCTTGGCCGGGACAGGGACCTACGAGCAGTACTTC
v_gene: TRBV20-1; d_gene: TRBD2; abundance: few; j_gene: TRBJ2-1; CDR3aa: CSASGLAGGAYNEQFF; CDR3nt: TGCAGTGCTAGTGGACTAGCGGGGGGAGCCTACAATGAGCAGTTCTTC
v_gene: TRBV7-2; d_gene: TRBD1; abundance: -; j_gene: TRBJ2-1; CDR3aa: CASSAPTGGAYNEQFF; CDR3nt: TGTGCCAGCAGCGCCCCGACAGGGGGCGCATACAATGAGCAGTTCTTC
v_gene: TRBV20-1; d_gene: -; abundance: -; j_gene: TRBJ2-3; CDR3aa: CSASFTDTQYF; CDR3nt: TGCAGTGCTAGCTTCACAGATACGCAGTATTTT
v_gene: TRBV28; d_gene: -; abundance: -; j_gene: TRBJ1-2; CDR3aa: CASGKGSLGYTF; CDR3nt: TGTGCCAGCGGAAAGGGCTCTCTTGGCTACACCTTC
v_gene: TRBV5-5; d_gene: TRBD1; abundance: -; j_gene: TRBJ2-7; CDR3aa: CASSLSGQDSYEQYF; CDR3nt: TGTGCCAGCAGCTTGAGCGGACAGGACTCCTACGAGCAGTACTTC
v_gene: TRBV7-6; d_gene: -; abundance: -; j_gene: TRBJ2-5; CDR3aa: CASSPQSSGRRETQYF; CDR3nt: TGTGCCAGCAGCCCCCAAAGTTCAGGGAGAAGAGAGACCCAGTACTTC
v_gene: TRBV6-1; d_gene: -; abundance: -; j_gene: TRBJ1-4; CDR3aa: CASSEALWGATNEKLFF; CDR3nt: TGTGCCAGCAGTGAAGCGCTTTGGGGGGCAACTAATGAAAAACTGTTTTTT
v_gene: TRBV5-1; d_gene: -; abundance: -; j_gene: TRBJ1-2; CDR3aa: CASSPGYQGPLGYTF; CDR3nt: TGCGCCAGCAGCCCCGGATACCAGGGGCCCCTGGGCTACACCTTC
v_gene: TRBV6-5; d_gene: TRBD1; abundance: few; j_gene: TRBJ1-1; CDR3aa: CASREGPGQIEAFF; CDR3nt: TGTGCCAGCAGAGAGGGACCGGGACAGATAGAAGCTTTCTTT
v_gene: TRBV18; d_gene: -; abundance: -; j_gene: TRBJ1-5; CDR3aa: CASSQTAAADQPQHF; CDR3nt: TGTGCCAGCTCCCAGACTGCCGCTGCTGATCAGCCCCAGCATTTT
v_gene: TRBV5-1; d_gene: -; abundance: -; j_gene: TRBJ1-2; CDR3aa: CASSPGTAYYYGYTF; CDR3nt: TGCGCCAGCAGCCCCGGGACGGCGTACTACTATGGCTACACCTTC
v_gene: TRBV10-3; d_gene: -; abundance: -; j_gene: TRBJ2-6; CDR3aa: CAISESGSVGANVLTF; CDR3nt: TGTGCCATCAGTGAGTCAGGGAGTGTTGGGGCCAACGTCCTGACTTTC
v_gene: TRBV5-1; d_gene: -; abundance: -; j_gene: TRBJ2-3; CDR3aa: CASSLAAQGATDTQYF; CDR3nt: TGCGCCAGCAGCTTGGCCGCCCAGGGAGCAACAGATACGCAGTATTTT
v_gene: TRBV11-2; d_gene: TRBD1; abundance: -; j_gene: TRBJ2-3; CDR3aa: CASSFRTGGVTDTQYF; CDR3nt: TGTGCCAGCAGCTTTCGGACAGGGGGGGTCACAGATACGCAGTATTTT
v_gene: TRBV2; d_gene: TRBD1; abundance: -; j_gene: TRBJ2-1; CDR3aa: CASSRGGTGKGPPGDEQFF; CDR3nt: TGTGCCAGCAGCAGGGGCGGGACAGGGAAGGGGCCGCCGGGGGATGAGCAGTTCTTC
v_gene: TRBV12-5; d_gene: -; abundance: -; j_gene: TRBJ2-3; CDR3aa: CASGTGDSWTDTQYF; CDR3nt: TGTGCTAGTGGTACGGGGGACAGCTGGACAGATACGCAGTATTTT
v_gene: TRBV5-1; d_gene: TRBD1; abundance: -; j_gene: TRBJ1-3; CDR3aa: CASSLNGQGTGNTIYF; CDR3nt: TGCGCCAGCAGCCTAAATGGACAGGGGACTGGAAACACCATATATTTT
v_gene: TRBV28; d_gene: -; abundance: once; j_gene: TRBJ1-2; CDR3aa: CASSYGGAGGYTF; CDR3nt: TGTGCCAGCAGTTACGGGGGCGCAGGTGGCTACACCTTC
v_gene: TRBV24-1; d_gene: TRBD2; abundance: -; j_gene: TRBJ2-1; CDR3aa: CATSDYRSGGNEQFF; CDR3nt: TGTGCCACCAGTGATTACAGGTCCGGGGGGAATGAGCAGTTCTTC
v_gene: TRBV5-1; d_gene: -; abundance: -; j_gene: TRBJ2-3; CDR3aa: CASSLEVSGGTDTQYF; CDR3nt: TGCGCCAGCAGCTTGGAAGTATCGGGGGGCACAGATACGCAGTATTTT
v_gene: TRBV7-8; d_gene: TRBD1; abundance: once; j_gene: TRBJ2-1; CDR3aa: CASRPNRDSSYNEQFF; CDR3nt: TGTGCCAGCAGACCAAACCGGGACAGTTCCTACAATGAGCAGTTCTTC
v_gene: TRBV7-8; d_gene: TRBD1; abundance: -; j_gene: TRBJ1-4; CDR3aa: CASSFTGANEKLFF; CDR3nt: TGTGCCAGCAGCTTTACAGGGGCCAACGAAAAACTGTTTTTT
v_gene: TRBV7-9; d_gene: TRBD1; abundance: -; j_gene: TRBJ2-7; CDR3aa: CASTRGQPPREQYF; CDR3nt: TGTGCCAGCACCCGGGGACAGCCTCCCCGGGAGCAGTACTTC
v_gene: TRBV29-1; d_gene: TRBD2; abundance: -; j_gene: TRBJ2-3; CDR3aa: CSVVGERGGYTDTQYF; CDR3nt: TGCAGCGTTGTGGGCGAACGGGGGGGATACACAGATACGCAGTATTTT
v_gene: TRBV25-1; d_gene: -; abundance: -; j_gene: TRBJ2-7; CDR3aa: CASNRDYEQYF; CDR3nt: TGTGCCAGCAACAGGGACTACGAGCAGTACTTC
v_gene: TRBV5-1; d_gene: -; abundance: -; j_gene: TRBJ2-1; CDR3aa: CASSSLEVSRGYNEQFF; CDR3nt: TGCGCCAGCAGCTCTCTAGAGGTTAGTCGAGGCTACAATGAGCAGTTCTTC
v_gene: TRBV4-1; d_gene: -; abundance: -; j_gene: TRBJ1-4; CDR3aa: CASSQDPTNEKLFF; CDR3nt: TGCGCCAGCAGCCAAGATCCTACTAATGAAAAACTGTTTTTT
v_gene: TRBV29-1; d_gene: -; abundance: -; j_gene: TRBJ1-3; CDR3aa: CSVTPGDMDTIYF; CDR3nt: TGCAGCGTGACCCCAGGGGATATGGACACCATATATTTT
v_gene: TRBV28; d_gene: TRBD2; abundance: -; j_gene: TRBJ2-1; CDR3aa: CAGTSGGANEQFF; CDR3nt: TGTGCCGGGACTAGCGGAGGGGCCAATGAGCAGTTCTTC
v_gene: TRBV30; d_gene: -; abundance: -; j_gene: TRBJ1-1; CDR3aa: CAWSLQNTEAFF; CDR3nt: TGTGCCTGGAGTTTACAGAACACTGAAGCTTTCTTT